The clone carrying this TCR beta chain was seen once. Sequencing was performed with immunoSEQ multiplex PCR; in TCRdb, only in-frame clones are kept and a portion is missing. The sample carries 55,000 to 65,000 clones, roughly 85% recorded once. The V gene end was trimmed by 5 bases and the J gene end by 5 bases; junction bases not matched to a gene: 8. Germline loops: CDR1 SGHDN, CDR2 FVKESK. CDR3 length: 15 amino acids. This specimen belongs to a study of OX40 agonist ivuxolimab in advanced cancers. The sample consisted of CD4+ or CD8+ T cells sorted from blood, taken in a trial of the OX40 agonist ivuxolimab. The receptor was derived from an adult with an advanced solid tumor such as melanoma, head and neck, liver or kidney cancer. The rearrangement uses TRBV14 and TRBJ2-7; TRBD1 aligns across 11 bases. The CDR3 loop is CASSARTGGRDEQYF. The CDR3 nucleotides read TGTGCCAGCAGCGCCCGGACAGGGGGCAGGGACGAGCAGTACTTC.